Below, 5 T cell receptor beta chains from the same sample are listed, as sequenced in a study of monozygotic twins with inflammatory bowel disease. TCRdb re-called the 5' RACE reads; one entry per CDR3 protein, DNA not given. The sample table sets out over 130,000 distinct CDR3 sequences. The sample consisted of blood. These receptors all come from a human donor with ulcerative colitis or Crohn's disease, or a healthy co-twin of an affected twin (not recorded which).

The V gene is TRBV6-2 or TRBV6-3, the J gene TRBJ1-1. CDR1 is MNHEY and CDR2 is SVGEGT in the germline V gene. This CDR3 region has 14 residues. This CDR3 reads CASIYPAVSTEAFF.

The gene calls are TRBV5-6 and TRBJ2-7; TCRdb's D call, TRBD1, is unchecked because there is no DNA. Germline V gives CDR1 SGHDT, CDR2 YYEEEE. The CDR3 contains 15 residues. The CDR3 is CASSWGQGRSYEQYF.

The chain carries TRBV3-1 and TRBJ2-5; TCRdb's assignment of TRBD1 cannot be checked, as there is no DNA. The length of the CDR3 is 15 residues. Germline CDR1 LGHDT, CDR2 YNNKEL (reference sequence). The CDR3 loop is CASSRTGFELGTQYF.

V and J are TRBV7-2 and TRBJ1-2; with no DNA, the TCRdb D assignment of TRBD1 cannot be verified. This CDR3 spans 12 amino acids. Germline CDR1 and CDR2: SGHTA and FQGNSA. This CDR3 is CASSLQGSGYTF.

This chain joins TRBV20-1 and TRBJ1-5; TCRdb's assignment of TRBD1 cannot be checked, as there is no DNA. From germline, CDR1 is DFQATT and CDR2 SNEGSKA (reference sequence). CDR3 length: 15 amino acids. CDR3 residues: CSAREKGYQNQPQHF.